This passage covers 32 T cell receptor beta chains from one sample sequenced in a study of Ad26.COV2.S vaccination and SARS-CoV-2 variants. As to treatment: about 20 received Ad26.COV2.S at low or high dose, single or two shots; a few received placebo; per-sample allocation not given. Each sample was drawn 63 days after the first injection (of vaccine or placebo). Repertoires were generated with immunoSEQ multiplex PCR, while TCRdb's copy carries only in-frame clones and drops some. Of some 340,000 clones detected, around four fifths appear once; the ten largest clones hold around 2%. Sample: peripheral blood, taken in a trial of Ad26.COV2.S vaccine versus placebo. The receptors stem from a person aged 18-60 years who received the Ad26.COV2.S COVID-19 vaccine or a placebo.

To note about this clone: Within the sample, other DNA sequences also encode this same CDR3. The V and J genes are TRBV15 and TRBJ1-6; D possibly corresponds to TRBD1 (5 bases). The length of the CDR3 is 16 residues. Trimming pared 0 bases from V and 10 bases from J, leaving 16 bases between. In germline, CDR1 is LNHNV, CDR2 YYDKDF (reference sequence). The CDR3: CATSRDRRGVGSPLHF. CDR3 DNA sequence: TGTGCCACCAGCAGAGATCGGAGAGGGGTGGGGTCACCCCTCCACTTT.

This chain connects TRBV6-5 to TRBJ1-1; D perhaps matches TRBD1 (6 bases). This CDR3 is built from 14 residues. Trimming removed 7 bases from V and 1 base from J, with 13 bases in between. Germline V CDR1 and CDR2: MNHEY, SVGAGI. CDR3 DNA sequence: TGTGCCAGCAAAAGTGGGGGGGCGAACACTGAAGCTTTCTTT. It specifies CASKSGGANTEAFF.

The sample holds many counts of this clone. The chain joins TRBV7-9 to TRBJ1-2; no firm D call. CDR1 and CDR2 (germline): SEHNR, FQNEAQ (reference sequence). The CDR3 is made up of 15 amino acids. V lost 4 bases to trimming and J lost 2 bases, with 14 bases between them. Here the CDR3 DNA reads TGTGCCAGCAGCTCCATGAGGGCTCTCAACTATGGCTACACCTTC. This gives the protein CASSSMRALNYGYTF.

The DNA for the CDR3 is TGTGCCAGCAGCCAGCCGGCCGGGGAGCTGTTTTTT. Protein sequence: CASSQPAGELFF. J is TRBJ2-2 and V is TRBV3-1 (or the pseudogene TRBV3-2), with D uncertain. Germline V gene lookup returns CDR1 LGHDT and CDR2 YNNKEL (reference sequence). This CDR3 comprises 12 residues. The V end lost 3 bases, the J end lost 6 bases, and 5 bases lay between the germline ends.

The table lists this clone with a few counts. This rearrangement joins TRBV5-5 to TRBJ1-2; TRBD1 agrees at 7 bases. After removal of 1 base from V and 8 bases from J, the junction contained 5 bases not matched to a gene. The CDR3 is 13 amino acids. Germline CDR1 reads SGHKS; CDR2 reads YYEKEE (reference sequence). In nucleotides, the CDR3 is TGTGCCAGCAGCTTGAGGGGGCAGGGAGGCTACACCTTC. As protein: CASSLRGQGGYTF.

This clone appeared a single time. The chain is built from TRBV25-1 and TRBJ1-1; maybe TRBD1 (6 bases). CDR1 is MGHDK, CDR2 SYGVNS, per germline. Trimming left V 3 bases short and J 5 bases short, with 19 bases between. The CDR3 runs to 16 residues. The CDR3 protein is CASSETTHRVWTEAFF. The CDR3 nucleotides read TGTGCCAGCAGTGAGACAACCCACAGGGTATGGACTGAAGCTTTCTTT.

Concerning this clone: The same CDR3 can be traced to other DNA sequences in this sample. The gene calls are TRBV12-3 or TRBV12-4 and TRBJ2-7; D ambiguous. V lost 3 bases and J lost 3, with 3 bases in between. The CDR3 sequence is 11 residues long. The CDR3 coding sequence is TGTGCCAGCAGTTTCAGCTACGAGCAGTACTTC. Translated: CASSFSYEQYF.

Concerning this clone itself: Other DNA sequences of this sample code for an identical CDR3. The V gene is TRBV5-4, the J gene TRBJ1-5; unclear D gene. The V gene lost 0 bases and the J gene lost 4 bases, with 11 bases spanning the gap. This CDR3 is 15 amino acids long. Per the germline V gene, CDR1 is SGHNT and CDR2 is YYREEE (reference sequence). The CDR3 protein is CASSLDGDSNQPQHF. The CDR3 DNA is TGTGCCAGCAGCTTGGACGGAGATAGTAATCAGCCCCAGCATTTT. The full variable domain, rest sourced from reference TRBV5-4 and TRBJ1-5, is ETGVTQSPTHLIKTRGQQVTLRCSSQSGHNTVSWYQQALGQGPQFIFQYYREEENGRGNFPPRFSGLQFPNYSSELNVNALELDDSALYLCASSLDGDSNQPQHFGDGTRLSIL.

This clone was seen only once. This rearrangement joins TRBV28 to TRBJ1-1; D call uncertain. This CDR3 spans 13 amino acids. Trimming stripped 3 bases from V and 4 bases from J, with 9 bases between. Germline V lookup: CDR1 MDHEN, CDR2 SYDVKM. The CDR3 coding sequence is TGTGCCAGCAGTTTGATTTGGGGCACTGAAGCTTTCTTT. Protein product: CASSLIWGTEAFF.

V usage is TRBV6-5 and J usage is TRBJ2-2; TRBD1 aligns across 10 bases. V lost 11 bases, J lost 1 base, and 4 bases stayed unmatched. The CDR3 is 14 amino acids. Germline assignment: CDR1 MNHEY and CDR2 SVGAGI. This CDR3 reads CAGTGVLNTGELFF. The CDR3 coding sequence is TGTGCCGGGACAGGGGTCCTGAACACCGGGGAGCTGTTTTTT.

The chain employs TRBV20-1 and TRBJ2-1; TRBD2 is a possible D gene (7 bases). This CDR3 spans 14 amino acids. Deletions cut 3 bases from V and 9 bases from J, with 18 bases between. CDR1 is DFQATT and CDR2 is SNEGSKA in the germline V gene (reference sequence). This chain's CDR3 is CSASRGGALGEQFF. The CDR3 DNA follows: TGCAGTGCTAGTAGAGGGGGGGCCCTCGGTGAGCAGTTCTTC.

The chain is built from TRBV7-9 and TRBJ1-2; D not certain. The CDR3 is 15 amino acids. Per the germline V gene, CDR1 is SEHNR and CDR2 is FQNEAQ (reference sequence). V lost 1 base and J lost 4, with 13 bases in between. The CDR3 region is CASSLGTTNSYGYTF. CDR3 DNA sequence: TGTGCCAGCAGCTTAGGAACAACGAATTCCTATGGCTACACCTTC.

The chain carries TRBV11-2 and TRBJ2-5; D gene uncertain. The germline V gene has CDR1 SGHAT and CDR2 FQNNGV. V was shortened by 0 bases and J by 9 bases, with 14 bases between the two germline ends. The CDR3 contains 14 residues. DNA of the CDR3: TGTGCCAGCAGCTTAGACCCGGCTGCCGGGTCCCAGTACTTC. Amino acid sequence: CASSLDPAAGSQYF.

This chain's CDR3 is CASSLTTEYGYTF. In nucleotides, the CDR3 is TGTGCCAGCAGCTTAACGACAGAATATGGCTACACCTTC. V and J are TRBV7-9 and TRBJ1-2; weak D call: TRBD1 (5 bases). V was shortened by 2 bases and J by 5 bases, with 9 bases between the two germline ends. CDR1 SEHNR and CDR2 FQNEAQ come from the germline V gene (reference sequence). This CDR3 spans 13 amino acids.

Only a few counts were recorded for this clone. V is TRBV2 and J is TRBJ2-7, with TRBD2 matching 10 bases. The CDR3 runs 15 residues. With 5 bases clipped from V and 6 bases from J, the junction kept 10 bases outside the gene matches. Germline V gene sequence: CDR1 SNHLY, CDR2 FYNNEI. For the CDR3, the DNA is TGTGCCAGCAGTATAGCGGGGGGTACCCGGGGCGAGCAGTACTTC. It translates to CASSIAGGTRGEQYF.

V usage is TRBV7-2 and J usage is TRBJ1-1, with D hard to call. The germline V gene encodes CDR1 SGHTA and CDR2 FQGNSA. V was shortened by 5 bases and J by 3 bases, with 13 bases between the two germline ends. This CDR3 is 14 amino acids long. CDR3 DNA: TGTGCCAGCAGCCCCCTGGGGTGGTACACTGAAGCTTTCTTT. It encodes CASSPLGWYTEAFF.

The table lists this clone with a count of one. The CDR3: CASILRNRGNTEAFF. The DNA for the CDR3 is TGTGCCAGCATTTTACGTAACAGGGGAAACACTGAAGCTTTCTTT. The V gene is TRBV6-1, the J gene TRBJ1-1, with 7 bases matching TRBD1. Germline V gene data show CDR1 as MNHNS and CDR2 as SASEGT. The CDR3 has 15 residues. The V segment lost 7 bases and the J segment 2 bases; nucleotides outside the gene matches: 10.

This rearrangement joins TRBV7-9 to TRBJ2-5; D gene uncertain. Looked up from germline, CDR1 is SEHNR and CDR2 is FQNEAQ (reference sequence). The V end was cut by 5 bases, the J end by 3 bases, with 13 bases between. The CDR3 loop spans 14 amino acids. Here the CDR3 reads CASSPTFVKETQYF. Written as DNA, the CDR3 is TGTGCCAGCAGCCCCACCTTTGTAAAAGAGACCCAGTACTTC.

The chain links TRBV29-1 to TRBJ2-3; maybe TRBD2 (6 bases). The CDR3 is 12 residues long. Germline loops: CDR1 SQVTM, CDR2 ANQGSEA. V lost 7 bases and J lost 6, with 14 bases in between. DNA of the CDR3: TGCAGCGCAGGAGGGGCAAGGGATACGCAGTATTTT. Its translation: CSAGGARDTQYF.

This sequence joins TRBV14 and TRBJ2-2; 7 positions match TRBD2. The germline V gene encodes CDR1 SGHDN and CDR2 FVKESK. The V and J ends lost 4 bases and 8 bases, in that order; junction bases with no gene match: 7. This CDR3 has 14 amino acids. In DNA, the CDR3 is TGTGCCAGCAGCCCACCGGGACTATGGGGGGAGCTGTTTTTT. This encodes CASSPPGLWGELFF.

The chain's CDR3 is CASSLMGTHTEAFF. The CDR3 DNA reads TGTGCCAGCAGCCTGATGGGGACTCACACTGAAGCTTTCTTT. The V call is TRBV25-1, the J call TRBJ1-1, with D possibly being TRBD1 (5 bases). The ends were cut back, 6 bases at V and 3 bases at J, with 14 bases in the middle. Germline-derived CDR1 and CDR2 are MGHDK and SYGVNS. The length of the CDR3 is 14 residues.

This clone has a single count. V usage is TRBV28 and J usage is TRBJ2-7; D remains ambiguous. Germline V gene lookup returns CDR1 MDHEN and CDR2 SYDVKM. The CDR3 covers 13 residues. The V end lost 5 bases, the J end lost 2 bases, and 10 bases lay between the germline ends. CDR3 region: CASSQPRTYEQYF. The CDR3 region has the DNA TGTGCCAGCAGTCAACCCAGGACCTACGAGCAGTACTTC.

The V gene is TRBV6-5, the J gene TRBJ2-3; 8 bases are shared with TRBD2. The CDR3 loop spans 15 amino acids. The germline V gene encodes CDR1 MNHEY and CDR2 SVGAGI. The J segment lost 6 bases and the V segment lost 0 bases, leaving 5 bases of the junction unmatched. The CDR3 protein is CASSYSPGRVDTQYF. The CDR3 DNA is TGTGCCAGCAGTTACTCTCCCGGGAGGGTGGATACGCAGTATTTT.

The rearrangement links TRBV3-1 (or the pseudogene TRBV3-2) to TRBJ2-7; D unclear. Germline CDR1 is LGHDT and CDR2 is YNNKEL (reference sequence). The CDR3 sequence is 15 residues long. Deletions cut 2 bases from V and 4 bases from J, with 15 bases between. DNA for the CDR3: TGTGCCAGCAGCCAATTCGCCAGCGTTGTATACGAGCAGTACTTC. Encoded protein: CASSQFASVVYEQYF.

This clone was counted between two and nine times. This chain joins TRBV18 and TRBJ2-2, with D possibly being TRBD1 or TRBD2 (5 bases each). The germline V and J ends were trimmed by 2 bases and 9 bases, with 13 bases remaining between them. The CDR3 covers 14 residues. Germline loops: CDR1 KGHSH, CDR2 LQKENI. In DNA form, the CDR3 reads TGTGCCAGCTCACCATCTAGCAGGGACCGGGAGCTGTTTTTT. Translated: CASSPSSRDRELFF. The complete variable domain, with remaining parts taken from reference TRBV18 and TRBJ2-2, reads NAGVMQNPRHLVRRRGQEARLRCSPMKGHSHVYWYRQLPEEGLKFMVYLQKENIIDESGMPKERFSAEFPKEGPSILRIQQVVRGDSAAYFCASSPSSRDRELFFGEGSRLTVL.

The V call is TRBV5-6, the J call TRBJ1-6, with 7 bases aligning to TRBD1. Germline CDR1 is SGHDT and CDR2 is YYEEEE. This CDR3 has 14 amino acids. With V trimmed by 4 bases and J by 10 bases, 8 bases remained unmatched. CDR3 loop: CASSGDRVYSPLHF. The CDR3, as DNA: TGTGCCAGCAGCGGAGACAGGGTCTACTCACCCCTCCACTTT.

The V gene is TRBV9, the J gene TRBJ2-2, with unresolved D. Germline assignment: CDR1 SGDLS and CDR2 YYNGEE. This CDR3 spans 16 amino acids. V was shortened by 0 bases and J by 0 bases, with 9 bases between the two germline ends. CDR3 coding DNA: TGTGCCAGCAGCGTAGCCTCGCTATCGAACACCGGGGAGCTGTTTTTT. This codes for CASSVASLSNTGELFF.

V is TRBV5-1 and J is TRBJ2-7, with a possible D match to TRBD2 (6 bases). V dropped 3 bases and J dropped 7 bases, with 17 bases sitting between them. CDR1 and CDR2 from the germline V gene are SGHRS and YFSETQ. The CDR3 is 14 residues long. Written as DNA, the CDR3 is TGCGCCAGCAGCTCGGACGGGCACGGGGGAGAGCAGTACTTC. This sequence encodes CASSSDGHGGEQYF.

The CDR3 spells CASSWQGTYEQYF. The CDR3 DNA reads TGTGCCAGCAGTTGGCAGGGAACCTACGAGCAGTACTTC. The V gene is TRBV28, the J gene TRBJ2-7, with D possibly being TRBD1 (5 bases). Germline-derived CDR1 and CDR2 are MDHEN and SYDVKM. Trimming pared 4 bases from V and 2 bases from J, leaving 9 bases between. The CDR3 spans 13 residues.

This chain links TRBV4-1 with TRBJ1-2; D remains ambiguous. The CDR3 contains 15 residues. Trimming left V 3 bases short and J 0 bases short, with 11 bases between. Germline V gene lookup returns CDR1 MGHRA and CDR2 YSYEKL. CDR3 amino acids: CASSHPGQTNYGYTF. DNA for the CDR3: TGCGCCAGCAGCCATCCCGGGCAGACTAACTATGGCTACACCTTC.

V is TRBV27 and J is TRBJ2-1; D is possibly TRBD1 (5 bases). The germline gives CDR1 MNHEY, CDR2 SMNVEV (reference sequence). The CDR3 loop spans 15 amino acids. V was pared by 7 bases and J by 5 bases, with 18 bases between. CDR3 residues: CASILLGAGNNEQFF. CDR3 sequence (DNA): TGTGCCAGCATCTTACTTGGGGCCGGTAACAATGAGCAGTTCTTC.

This chain links TRBV4-1 with TRBJ1-2; unclear D gene. This CDR3 has 17 amino acids. The germline gives CDR1 MGHRA, CDR2 YSYEKL. Trimming shortened V by 2 bases and J by 0 bases, and 16 bases separated the two germline ends. CDR3 in amino acids: CASSQHIFSPPNYGYTF. DNA of the CDR3: TGCGCCAGCAGCCAACACATCTTCAGTCCTCCTAACTATGGCTACACCTTC.